This TCR beta chain was recorded in a study of cytomegalovirus exposure and HLA in healthy donors. Regarding the study as a whole: Rare TCR sequences predominated, though certain public TCRs were found in many donors.

Only in-frame clones appear in the TCRdb table, and some are missing; sequencing was by immunoSEQ multiplex PCR. Of over 120,000 clones detected, 80% to 90% appear once; the ten largest clones hold less than 7%. Germline V gene sequence: CDR1 MNHEY, CDR2 SVGAGI. The CDR3 is made up of 15 amino acids. Unmatched junction bases numbered 2, after V lost 2 bases and J lost 9 bases. A note on this clone: Its antigen is still unknown.

Among the roughly 120 subjects of the validation cohort, separate from the roughly 650-subject first cohort, were the donors. This TCR was recovered from a woman between 25 and 40 years old in good health and CMV-seropositive. The chain is built from TRBV6-5 and TRBJ2-1, with 15 bases fitting TRBD2. Sequencing was performed on PBMCs. This CDR3 is CASSYRTSGGAEQFF. CDR3 bases: TGTGCCAGCAGTTACAGGACTAGCGGGGGGGCTGAGCAGTTCTTC.